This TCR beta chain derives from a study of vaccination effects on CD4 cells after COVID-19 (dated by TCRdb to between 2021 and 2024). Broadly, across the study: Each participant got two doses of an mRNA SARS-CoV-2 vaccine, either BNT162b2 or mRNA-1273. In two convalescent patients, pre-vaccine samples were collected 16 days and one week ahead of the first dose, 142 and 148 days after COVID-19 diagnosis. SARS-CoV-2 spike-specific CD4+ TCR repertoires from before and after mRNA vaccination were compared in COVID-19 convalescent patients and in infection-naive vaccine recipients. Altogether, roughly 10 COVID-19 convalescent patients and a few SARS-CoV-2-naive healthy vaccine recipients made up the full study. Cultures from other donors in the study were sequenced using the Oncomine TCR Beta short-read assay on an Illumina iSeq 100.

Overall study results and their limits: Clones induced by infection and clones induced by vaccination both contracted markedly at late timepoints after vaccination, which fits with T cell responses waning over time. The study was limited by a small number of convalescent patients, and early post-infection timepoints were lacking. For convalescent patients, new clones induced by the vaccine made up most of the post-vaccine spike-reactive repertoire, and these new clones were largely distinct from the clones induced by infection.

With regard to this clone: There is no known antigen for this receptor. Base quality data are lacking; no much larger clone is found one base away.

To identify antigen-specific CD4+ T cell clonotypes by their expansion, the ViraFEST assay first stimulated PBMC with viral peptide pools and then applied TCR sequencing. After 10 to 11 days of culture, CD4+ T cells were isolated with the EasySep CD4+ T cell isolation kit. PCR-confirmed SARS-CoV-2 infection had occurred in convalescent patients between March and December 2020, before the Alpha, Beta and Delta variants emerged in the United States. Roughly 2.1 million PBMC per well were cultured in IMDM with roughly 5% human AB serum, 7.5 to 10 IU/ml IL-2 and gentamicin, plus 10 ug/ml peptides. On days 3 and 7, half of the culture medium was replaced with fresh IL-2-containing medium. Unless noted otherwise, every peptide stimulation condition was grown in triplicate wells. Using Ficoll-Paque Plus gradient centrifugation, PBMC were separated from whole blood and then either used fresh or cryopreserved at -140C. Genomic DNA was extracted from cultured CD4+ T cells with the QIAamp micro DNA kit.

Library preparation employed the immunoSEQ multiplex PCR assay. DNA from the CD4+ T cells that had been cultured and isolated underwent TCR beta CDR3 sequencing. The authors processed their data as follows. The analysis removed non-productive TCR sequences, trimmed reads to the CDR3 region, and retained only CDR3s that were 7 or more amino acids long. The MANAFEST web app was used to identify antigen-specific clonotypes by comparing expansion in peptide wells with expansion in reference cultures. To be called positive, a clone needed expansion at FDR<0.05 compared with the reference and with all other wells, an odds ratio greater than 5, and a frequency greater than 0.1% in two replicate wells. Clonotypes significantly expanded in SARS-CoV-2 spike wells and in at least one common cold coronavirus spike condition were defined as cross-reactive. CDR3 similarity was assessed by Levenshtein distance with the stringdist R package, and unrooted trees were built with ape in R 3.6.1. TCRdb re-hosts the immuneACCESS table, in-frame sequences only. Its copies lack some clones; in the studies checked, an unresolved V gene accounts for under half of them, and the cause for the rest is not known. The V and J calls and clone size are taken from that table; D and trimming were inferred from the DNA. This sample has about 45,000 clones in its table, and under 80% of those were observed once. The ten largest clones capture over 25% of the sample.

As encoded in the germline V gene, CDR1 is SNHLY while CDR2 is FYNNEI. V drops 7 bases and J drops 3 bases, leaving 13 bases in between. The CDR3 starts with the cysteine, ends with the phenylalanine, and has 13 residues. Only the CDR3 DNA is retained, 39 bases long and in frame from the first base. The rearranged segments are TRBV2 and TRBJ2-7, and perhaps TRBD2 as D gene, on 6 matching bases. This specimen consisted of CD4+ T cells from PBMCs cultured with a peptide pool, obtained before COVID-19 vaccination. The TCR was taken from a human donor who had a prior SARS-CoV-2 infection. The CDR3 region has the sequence CASNWQEGYEQYF. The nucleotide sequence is TGTGCCAGCAACTGGCAGGAGGGCTACGAGCAGTACTTC. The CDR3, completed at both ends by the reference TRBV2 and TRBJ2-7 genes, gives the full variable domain EPEVTQTPSHQVTQMGQEVILRCVPISNHLYFYWYRQILGQKVEFLVSFYNNEISEKSEIFDDQFSVERPDGSNFTLKIRSTKLEDSAMYFCASNWQEGYEQYFGPGTRLTVT.